The clone carrying this T cell receptor (beta chain) has ten or more counts. The antigen remains unidentified. Time point given: patch test 1, 2 weeks after DPC sensitization. Regarding treatment: therapeutic diphenylcyclopropenone sensitization with weekly scalp DPC. Alopecia patients, 18 to 70 years old and DPC-suitable, served as donors. The data were taken from a study of human T cells and chemical hapten exposure. Study-level findings and limits: No shift was seen in TCRs above 1 in 1000 frequency with DPC sensitization.

TCRdb analysed the RACE reads with MiXCR anew, one entry per CDR3 protein. In the table there are just over 80,000 distinct CDR3 sequences, roughly 10% of which are singletons. CDR3 length: 14 residues. Germline V CDR1 and CDR2: KGHSH, LQKENI. Trimming removed 1 base at V and 6 bases at J, with 10 bases between. The sample in question was whole blood, obtained in connection with sensitization to the hapten diphenylcyclopropenone (DPC). This chain links TRBV18 with TRBJ1-5; possibly TRBD1 for D (6 bases). This sequence originates from a woman between 50 and 59 years old with alopecia areata. Some clones in this sample may be carry-over from other donors' samples. The DNA of the CDR3 is TGTGCCAGCTCACCACGGCAGGGGATTCAGCCCCAGCATTTT. Protein product: CASSPRQGIQPQHF.